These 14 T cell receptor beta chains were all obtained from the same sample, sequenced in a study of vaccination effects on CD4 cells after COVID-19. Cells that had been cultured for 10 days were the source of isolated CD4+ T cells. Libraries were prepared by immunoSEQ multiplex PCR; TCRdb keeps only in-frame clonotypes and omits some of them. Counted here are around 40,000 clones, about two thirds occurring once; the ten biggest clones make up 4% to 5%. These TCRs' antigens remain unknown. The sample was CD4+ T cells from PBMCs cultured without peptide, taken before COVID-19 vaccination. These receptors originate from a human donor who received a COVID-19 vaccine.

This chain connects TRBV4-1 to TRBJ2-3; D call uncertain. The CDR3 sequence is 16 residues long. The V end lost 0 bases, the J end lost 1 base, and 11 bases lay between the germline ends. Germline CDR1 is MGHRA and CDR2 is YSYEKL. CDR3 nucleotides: TGCGCCAGCAGCCAAGAAAAGCCCGGAGGCACAGATACGCAGTATTTT. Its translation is CASSQEKPGGTDTQYF.

This CDR3 reads CASINMGDKYNEQFF. CDR3 coding DNA: TGTGCCAGCATAAATATGGGGGATAAATACAATGAGCAGTTCTTC. This chain connects TRBV2 to TRBJ2-1, with D perhaps being TRBD1 or TRBD2 (5 bases each). The germline gives CDR1 SNHLY, CDR2 FYNNEI. CDR3 length equals 15 residues. V was cut by 7 bases and J by 4 bases, with 17 bases left in between. Drawing the rest from reference TRBV2 and TRBJ2-1, the complete variable domain is EPEVTQTPSHQVTQMGQEVILRCVPISNHLYFYWYRQILGQKVEFLVSFYNNEISEKSEIFDDQFSVERPDGSNFTLKIRSTKLEDSAMYFCASINMGDKYNEQFFGPGTRLTVL.

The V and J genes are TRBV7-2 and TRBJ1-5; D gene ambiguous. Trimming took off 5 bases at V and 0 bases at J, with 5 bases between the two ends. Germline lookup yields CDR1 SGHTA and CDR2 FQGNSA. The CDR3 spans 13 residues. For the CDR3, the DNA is TGTGCCAGCAGCCCAAATAGCAATCAGCCCCAGCATTTT. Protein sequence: CASSPNSNQPQHF.

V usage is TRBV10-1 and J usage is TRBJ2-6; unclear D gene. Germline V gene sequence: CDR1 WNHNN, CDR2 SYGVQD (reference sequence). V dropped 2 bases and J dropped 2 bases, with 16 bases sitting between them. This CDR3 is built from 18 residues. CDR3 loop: CASSEIRPPATGANVLTF. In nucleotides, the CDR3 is TGCGCCAGCAGTGAGATAAGGCCCCCAGCTACTGGGGCCAACGTCCTGACTTTC.

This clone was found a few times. CDR3 DNA sequence: TGCGCCAGCAGTCAATCCTCCGGGCCCTATGGCTACACCTTC. This gives the protein CASSQSSGPYGYTF. The chain joins TRBV23-1 to TRBJ1-2; D remains unclear. TRBV23-1 is reported as an ORF; its role is uncertain. V lost 0 bases to trimming and J lost 4 bases, with 9 bases between them. The CDR3 runs to 14 residues.

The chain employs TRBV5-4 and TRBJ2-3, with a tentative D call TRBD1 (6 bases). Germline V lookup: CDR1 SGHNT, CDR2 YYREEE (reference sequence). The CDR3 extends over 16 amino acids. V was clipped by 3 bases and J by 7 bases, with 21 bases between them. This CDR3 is CASSSGQGIRRNTQYF. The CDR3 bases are TGTGCCAGCAGCTCAGGTCAGGGGATCAGACGGAATACGCAGTATTTT.

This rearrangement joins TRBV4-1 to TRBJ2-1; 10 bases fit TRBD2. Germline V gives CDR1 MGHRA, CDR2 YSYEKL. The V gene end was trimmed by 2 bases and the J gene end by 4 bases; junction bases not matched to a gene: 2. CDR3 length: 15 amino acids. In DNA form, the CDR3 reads TGCGCCAGCAGCCAAATAGCGGGGGGATACAATGAGCAGTTCTTC. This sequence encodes CASSQIAGGYNEQFF.

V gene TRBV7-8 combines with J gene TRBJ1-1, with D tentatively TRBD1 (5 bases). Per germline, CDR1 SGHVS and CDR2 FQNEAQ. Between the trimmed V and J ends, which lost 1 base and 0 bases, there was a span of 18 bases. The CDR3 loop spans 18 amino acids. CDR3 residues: CASSLGGGALVVNTEAFF. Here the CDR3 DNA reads TGTGCCAGCAGCTTAGGTGGAGGGGCGCTGGTCGTGAACACTGAAGCTTTCTTT. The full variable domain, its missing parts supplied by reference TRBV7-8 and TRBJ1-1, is GAGVSQSPRYKVAKRGQDVALRCDPISGHVSLFWYQQALGQGPEFLTYFQNEAQLDKSGLPSDRFFAERPEGSVSTLKIQRTQQEDSAVYLCASSLGGGALVVNTEAFFGQGTRLTVV.

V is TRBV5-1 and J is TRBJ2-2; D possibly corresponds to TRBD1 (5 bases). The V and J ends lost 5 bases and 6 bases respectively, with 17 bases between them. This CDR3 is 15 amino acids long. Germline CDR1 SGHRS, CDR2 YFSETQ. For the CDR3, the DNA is TGCGCCAGCAGGAATTCCGAAAGCAGGGCCGGGGAGCTGTTTTTT. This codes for CASRNSESRAGELFF.

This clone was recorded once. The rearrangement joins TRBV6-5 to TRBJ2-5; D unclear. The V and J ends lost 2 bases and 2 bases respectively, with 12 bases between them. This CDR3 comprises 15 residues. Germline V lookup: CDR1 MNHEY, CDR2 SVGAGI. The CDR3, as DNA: TGTGCCAGCAGTTACCACGCACGGCAGCAAGAGACCCAGTACTTC. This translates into CASSYHARQQETQYF.

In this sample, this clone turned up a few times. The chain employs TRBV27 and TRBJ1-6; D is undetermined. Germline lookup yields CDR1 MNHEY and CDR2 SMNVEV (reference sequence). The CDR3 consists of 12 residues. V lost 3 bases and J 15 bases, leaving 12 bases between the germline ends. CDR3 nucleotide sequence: TGTGCCAGCAGTTTCTCGGGGTCGGTCCTCCACTTT. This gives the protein CASSFSGSVLHF.

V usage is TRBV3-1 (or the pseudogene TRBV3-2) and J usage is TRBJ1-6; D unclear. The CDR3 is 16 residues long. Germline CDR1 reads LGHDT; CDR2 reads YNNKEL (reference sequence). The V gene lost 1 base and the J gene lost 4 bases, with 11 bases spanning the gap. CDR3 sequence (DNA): TGTGCCAGCAGCCAAGTTTTCGGGATATATAATTCACCCCTCCACTTT. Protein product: CASSQVFGIYNSPLHF.

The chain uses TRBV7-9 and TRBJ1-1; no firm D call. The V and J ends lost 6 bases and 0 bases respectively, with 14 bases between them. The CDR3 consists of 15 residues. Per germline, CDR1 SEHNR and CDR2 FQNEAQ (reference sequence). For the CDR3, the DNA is TGTGCCAGCAGGCCGAAGAGGGAGTTGAACACTGAAGCTTTCTTT. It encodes CASRPKRELNTEAFF.

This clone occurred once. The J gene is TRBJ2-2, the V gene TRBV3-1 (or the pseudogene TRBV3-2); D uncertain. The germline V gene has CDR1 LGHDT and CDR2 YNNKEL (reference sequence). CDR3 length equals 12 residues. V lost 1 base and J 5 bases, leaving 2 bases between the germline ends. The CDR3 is CASSQGTGELFF. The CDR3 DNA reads TGTGCCAGCAGCCAAGGGACCGGGGAGCTGTTTTTT.